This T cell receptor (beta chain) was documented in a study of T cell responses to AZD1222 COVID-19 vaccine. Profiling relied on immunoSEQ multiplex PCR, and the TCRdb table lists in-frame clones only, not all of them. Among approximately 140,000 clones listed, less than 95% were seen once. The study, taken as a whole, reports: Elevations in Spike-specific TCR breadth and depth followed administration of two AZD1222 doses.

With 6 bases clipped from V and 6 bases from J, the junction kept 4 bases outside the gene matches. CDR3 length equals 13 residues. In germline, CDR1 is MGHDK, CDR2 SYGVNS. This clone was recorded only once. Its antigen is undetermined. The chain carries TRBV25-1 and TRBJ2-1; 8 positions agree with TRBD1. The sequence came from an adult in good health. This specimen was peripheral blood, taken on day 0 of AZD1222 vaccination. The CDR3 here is CASRQTGVNEQFF. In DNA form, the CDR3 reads TGTGCCAGCAGACAGACAGGGGTCAATGAGCAGTTCTTC.